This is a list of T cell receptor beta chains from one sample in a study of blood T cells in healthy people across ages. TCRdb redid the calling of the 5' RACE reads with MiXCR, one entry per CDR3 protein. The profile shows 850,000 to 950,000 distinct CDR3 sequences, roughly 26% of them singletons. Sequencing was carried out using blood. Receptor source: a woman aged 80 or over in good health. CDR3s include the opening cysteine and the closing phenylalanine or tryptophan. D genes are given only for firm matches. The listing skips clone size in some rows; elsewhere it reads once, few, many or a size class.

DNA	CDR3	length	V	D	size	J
TGCAGTGCTCGCCGGGGGGCCCAAGAGACCCAGTACTTC	CSARRGAQETQYF	13	TRBV20-1	.	many	TRBJ2-5
TGTGCCAGCAGCCTCGGTCCAGCCTATGGCTACACCTTC	CASSLGPAYGYTF	13	TRBV3-1	.	.	TRBJ1-2
TGTGCCAGCAGCTTAAGCGGGAGGGGGCGCGGCACAGATACGCAGTATTTT	CASSLSGRGRGTDTQYF	17	TRBV11-2	TRBD2	few	TRBJ2-3
TGTGCCACCAAAGCGGGAACCCTCGCAGATACGCAGTATTTT	CATKAGTLADTQYF	14	TRBV6-5	TRBD2	.	TRBJ2-3
TGTGCCAGCAGCTCCGGCGGGACAGGGATAACCTACGAGCAGTACTTC	CASSSGGTGITYEQYF	16	TRBV5-4	TRBD1	.	TRBJ2-7
TGTGCCAGCAGAGAAGGGACTAGCCGACCTTTTTATGAGCAGTTCTTC	CASREGTSRPFYEQFF	16	TRBV11-1	TRBD2	many	TRBJ2-1
TGTGCCAGCTCAGGGGCGGGCAATGAGCAGTACTTC	CASSGAGNEQYF	12	TRBV14	.	.	TRBJ2-4
TGTGCCAGCTCCGATAGGGGGACCAGGTCCCACACAGATACGCAGTATTTT	CASSDRGTRSHTDTQYF	17	TRBV18	.	many	TRBJ2-3
TGTGCCAGCAGTTTAGCGCATCAGGGACGGGAAGAGACCCAGTACTTC	CASSLAHQGREETQYF	16	TRBV12-3/TRBV12-4	.	many	TRBJ2-5
TGTGCCAGCAGTCTAGCGGGGGGGCCATTGGATACGCAGTATTTT	CASSLAGGPLDTQYF	15	TRBV28	TRBD2	many	TRBJ2-3
TGCAGCGTTGAAGGGACAGCCCAAGAGACCCAGTACTTC	CSVEGTAQETQYF	13	TRBV29-1	.	many	TRBJ2-5
TGTGCCATTACGGGACAGGCAATAAATGAGCTCTATGGCTACACCTTC	CAITGQAINELYGYTF	16	TRBV10-3	TRBD1	many	TRBJ1-2
TGCAGTGCTACAGGGGGCGAAAGGTTGAACACTGAAGCTTTCTTT	CSATGGERLNTEAFF	15	TRBV20-1	TRBD1	.	TRBJ1-1
TGTGCCAGCAGTTATGACAGGGGTACGCAGTATTTT	CASSYDRGTQYF	12	TRBV6-2/TRBV6-3	TRBD1	many	TRBJ2-3
TGCGCCAGCAGGGGCGGGAACTCTTATACGCAGTATTTT	CASRGGNSYTQYF	13	TRBV5-1	.	.	TRBJ2-3
TGTGCCATCAGTGAGGGCACTAGCGGGTATGAGCAGTTCTTC	CAISEGTSGYEQFF	14	TRBV10-3	TRBD2	many	TRBJ2-1
TGTGCCAGCAGGCCTAAACTAGCGGGGTCAGATACGCAGTATTTT	CASRPKLAGSDTQYF	15	TRBV6-6	TRBD2	few	TRBJ2-3
TGCGCCAGCAGCCAAGATCTGGGACAGTATGGCTACACCTTC	CASSQDLGQYGYTF	14	TRBV4-3	TRBD1	many	TRBJ1-2
TGTGCCAGCAGCGTCCAAACTTTAGCGGGTATCGATGAGCAGTTCTTC	CASSVQTLAGIDEQFF	16	TRBV9	TRBD2	many	TRBJ2-1
TGCAGTGCTAGAGATCGCCGGGGAGTGATCACAGATACGCAGTATTTT	CSARDRRGVITDTQYF	16	TRBV20-1	.	many	TRBJ2-3
TGTGCCAGCAGTTTGTCAGTAGCGGGGACAGTCGCCCAGTACTTC	CASSLSVAGTVAQYF	15	TRBV12-3/TRBV12-4	.	.	TRBJ2-7
TGCAGTGCTAGAAGCGGGATCGGCGGGGATACGCAGTATTTT	CSARSGIGGDTQYF	14	TRBV20-1	TRBD2	.	TRBJ2-3